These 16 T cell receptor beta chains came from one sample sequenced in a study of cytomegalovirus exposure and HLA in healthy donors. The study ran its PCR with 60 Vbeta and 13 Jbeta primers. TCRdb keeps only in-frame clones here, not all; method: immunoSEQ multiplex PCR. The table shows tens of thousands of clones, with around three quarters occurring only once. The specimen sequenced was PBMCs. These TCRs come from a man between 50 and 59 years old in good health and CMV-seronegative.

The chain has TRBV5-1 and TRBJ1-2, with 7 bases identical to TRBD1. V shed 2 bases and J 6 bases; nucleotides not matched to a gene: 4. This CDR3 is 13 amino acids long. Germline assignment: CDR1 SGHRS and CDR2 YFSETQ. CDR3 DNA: TGCGCCAGCAGCTTAAAGACAGGGAATGGCTACACCTTC. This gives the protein CASSLKTGNGYTF.

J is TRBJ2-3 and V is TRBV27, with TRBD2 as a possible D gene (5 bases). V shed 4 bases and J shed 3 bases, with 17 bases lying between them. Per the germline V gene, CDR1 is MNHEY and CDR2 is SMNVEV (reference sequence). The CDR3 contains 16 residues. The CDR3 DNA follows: TGTGCCAGCAGTTCCGTGGTCGGTCGGGGAACAGATACGCAGTATTTT. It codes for CASSSVVGRGTDTQYF.

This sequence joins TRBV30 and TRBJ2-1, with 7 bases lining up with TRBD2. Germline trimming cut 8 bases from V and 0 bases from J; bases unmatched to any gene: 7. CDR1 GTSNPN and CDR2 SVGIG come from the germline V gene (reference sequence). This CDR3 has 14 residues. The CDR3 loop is CAHSGESSYNEQFF. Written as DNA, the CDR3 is TGTGCCCACAGCGGGGAGAGCTCCTACAATGAGCAGTTCTTC.

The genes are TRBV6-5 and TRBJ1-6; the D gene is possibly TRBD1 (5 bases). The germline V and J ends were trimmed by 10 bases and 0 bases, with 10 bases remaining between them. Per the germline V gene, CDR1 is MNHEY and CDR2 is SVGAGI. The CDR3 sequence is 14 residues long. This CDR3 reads CATMTVSYNSPLHF. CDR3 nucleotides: TGTGCCACCATGACAGTCTCCTATAATTCACCCCTCCACTTT.

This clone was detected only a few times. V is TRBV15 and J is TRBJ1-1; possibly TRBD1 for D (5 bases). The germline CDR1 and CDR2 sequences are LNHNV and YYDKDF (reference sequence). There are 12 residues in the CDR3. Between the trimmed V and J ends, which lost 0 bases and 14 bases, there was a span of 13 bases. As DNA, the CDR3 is TGTGCCACCAGCAGAGATCAACAGGTGGCGTTCTTT. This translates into CATSRDQQVAFF.

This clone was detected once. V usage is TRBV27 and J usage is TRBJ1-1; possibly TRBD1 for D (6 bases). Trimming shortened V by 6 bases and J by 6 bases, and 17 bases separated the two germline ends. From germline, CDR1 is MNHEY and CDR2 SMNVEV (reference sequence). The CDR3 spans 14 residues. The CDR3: CASSHRGGNSEAFF. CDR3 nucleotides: TGTGCCAGCAGCCATCGAGGGGGTAACTCTGAAGCTTTCTTT.

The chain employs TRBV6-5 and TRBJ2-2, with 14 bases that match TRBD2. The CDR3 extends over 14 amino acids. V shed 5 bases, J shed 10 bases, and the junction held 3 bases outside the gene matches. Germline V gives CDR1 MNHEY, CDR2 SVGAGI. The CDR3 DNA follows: TGTGCCAGCAGTCGGACTAGCGGGGGGTTGGAGCTGTTTTTT. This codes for CASSRTSGGLELFF.

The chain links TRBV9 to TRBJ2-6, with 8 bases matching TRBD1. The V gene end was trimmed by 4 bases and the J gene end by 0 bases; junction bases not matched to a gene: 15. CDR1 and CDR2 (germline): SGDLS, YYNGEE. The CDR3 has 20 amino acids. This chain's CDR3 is CASSSPKGQVPSSGANVLTF. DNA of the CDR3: TGTGCCAGCAGCTCACCTAAGGGACAGGTGCCGAGCTCTGGGGCCAACGTCCTGACTTTC.

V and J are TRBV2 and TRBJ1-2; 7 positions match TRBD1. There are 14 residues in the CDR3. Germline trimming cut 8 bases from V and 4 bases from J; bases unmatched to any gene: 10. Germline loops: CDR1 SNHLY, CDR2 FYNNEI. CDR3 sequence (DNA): TGTGCCAGCGGGAGACAGGGAACAATCTATGGCTACACCTTC. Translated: CASGRQGTIYGYTF. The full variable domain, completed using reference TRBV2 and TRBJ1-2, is EPEVTQTPSHQVTQMGQEVILRCVPISNHLYFYWYRQILGQKVEFLVSFYNNEISEKSEIFDDQFSVERPDGSNFTLKIRSTKLEDSAMYFCASGRQGTIYGYTFGSGTRLTVV.

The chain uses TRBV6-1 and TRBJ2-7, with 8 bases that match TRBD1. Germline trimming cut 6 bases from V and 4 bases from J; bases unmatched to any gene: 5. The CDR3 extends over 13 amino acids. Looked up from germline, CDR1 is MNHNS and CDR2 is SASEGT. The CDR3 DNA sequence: TGTGCCAGCAGCTCTAGGACAGGGTACGAGCAGTACTTC. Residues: CASSSRTGYEQYF.

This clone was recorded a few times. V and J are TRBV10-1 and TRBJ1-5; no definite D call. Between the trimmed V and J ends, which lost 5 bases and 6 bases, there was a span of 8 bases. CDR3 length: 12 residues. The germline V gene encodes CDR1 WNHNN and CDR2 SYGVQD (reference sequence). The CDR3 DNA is TGCGCCAGCAGTTCGGGTAGTCAGCCCCAGCATTTT. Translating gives CASSSGSQPQHF.

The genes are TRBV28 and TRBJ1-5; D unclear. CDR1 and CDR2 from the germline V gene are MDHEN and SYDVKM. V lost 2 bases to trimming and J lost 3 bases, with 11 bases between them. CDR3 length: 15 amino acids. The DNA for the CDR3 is TGTGCCAGCAGTTTAATGGCCCTCCTCAATCAGCCCCAGCATTTT. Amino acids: CASSLMALLNQPQHF.

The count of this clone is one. The CDR3 nucleotides read TGTGCCAGCAGCCCCCAGCGACAGGCGACCGGGGAGCTGTTTTTT. Its protein is CASSPQRQATGELFF. The J gene is TRBJ2-2, the V gene TRBV14; the D gene is possibly TRBD1 (6 bases). With 4 bases removed from V and 5 bases from J, the gap between germline ends came to 14 bases. Germline loops: CDR1 SGHDN, CDR2 FVKESK. The CDR3 spans 15 residues.

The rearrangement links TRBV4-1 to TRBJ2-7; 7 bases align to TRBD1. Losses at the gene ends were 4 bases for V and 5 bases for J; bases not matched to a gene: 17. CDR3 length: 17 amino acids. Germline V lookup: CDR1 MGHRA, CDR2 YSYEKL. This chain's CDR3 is CASSRQATGENRNEQYF. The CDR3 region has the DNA TGCGCCAGCAGCCGCCAGGCTACAGGGGAGAATCGGAACGAGCAGTACTTC.

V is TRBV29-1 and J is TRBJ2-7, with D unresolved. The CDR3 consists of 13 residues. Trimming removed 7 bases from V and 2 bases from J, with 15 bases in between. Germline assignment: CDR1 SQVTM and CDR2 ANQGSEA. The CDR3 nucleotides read TGCAGCGCCTTAATGCCGGCGGCCTACGAGCAGTACTTC. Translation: CSALMPAAYEQYF.

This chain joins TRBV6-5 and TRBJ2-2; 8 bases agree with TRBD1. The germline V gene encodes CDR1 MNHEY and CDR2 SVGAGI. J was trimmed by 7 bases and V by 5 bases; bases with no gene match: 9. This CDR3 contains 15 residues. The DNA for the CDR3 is TGTGCCAGCAGTACAGACAGGGGTGGGGGCGGGGAGCTGTTTTTT. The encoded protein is CASSTDRGGGGELFF.